A single T cell receptor beta chain is shown here with its context. Looked up from germline, CDR1 is MDHEN and CDR2 is SYDVKM. The CDR3 has 16 residues. Trimming shortened V by 5 bases and J by 5 bases, and 21 bases separated the two germline ends. This specimen comes from a study of shared clonotypes between healthy human individuals. Some clones are missing from TCRdb's copy, which holds only in-frame ones; the method was immunoSEQ multiplex PCR. The table includes about 1 million clones, around 74% detected once. The TCR sequence derives from a man younger than 35 in good health. The sequenced sample consisted of memory CD4+ T cells sorted from blood. Subset: CD45RA-negative fraction. The V gene is TRBV28, the J gene TRBJ2-5; D possibly matches TRBD1 or TRBD2 (5 bases each). CDR3 DNA sequence: TGTGCCAGCAGTCCATACCGGGGCAAAACGGGGGAGACCCAGTACTTC. Translation: CASSPYRGKTGETQYF.